The 13 T cell receptor beta chains below come from one sample, sequenced in a study of blood T cell repertoires in COVID-19. Here immunoSEQ multiplex PCR was the method, and the copy in TCRdb shows in-frame clones only, minus some. The sample includes roughly 150,000 clones, around four fifths seen only once; the top ten take less than 20%. Sequencing was done on a sample of peripheral blood. The receptors here all came from a woman of 80 years or more with acute or convalescent COVID-19.

The chain recombines TRBV5-1 with TRBJ2-2; no firm D call. Trimming removed 0 bases from V and 1 base from J, with 10 bases in between. CDR1 and CDR2 from the germline V gene are SGHRS and YFSETQ. There are 16 residues in the CDR3. The CDR3 DNA follows: TGCGCCAGCAGCTTGGAGGCAGGATGGAACACCGGGGAGCTGTTTTTT. It translates to CASSLEAGWNTGELFF.

The genes are TRBV14 and TRBJ1-2; D possibly corresponds to TRBD1 (5 bases). Trimming cost V 0 bases and J 7 bases, with 12 bases left between them. Germline values: CDR1 SGHDN, CDR2 FVKESK. This CDR3 has 14 residues. For the CDR3, the DNA is TGTGCCAGCAGCCAAGATGCAGGGATAGGTGGCTACACCTTC. It yields the protein CASSQDAGIGGYTF.

The gene calls are TRBV15 and TRBJ1-2; D not resolved. This CDR3 region has 15 residues. The ends were cut back, 0 bases at V and 3 bases at J, with 11 bases in the middle. Germline V gives CDR1 LNHNV, CDR2 YYDKDF (reference sequence). CDR3: CATSREFGVDYGYTF. The CDR3 region has the DNA TGTGCCACCAGCAGAGAGTTCGGGGTAGACTATGGCTACACCTTC.

The chain has TRBV5-4 and TRBJ1-2; 7 positions match TRBD1. Looked up from germline, CDR1 is SGHNT and CDR2 is YYREEE (reference sequence). V lost 0 bases and J lost 0; bases outside the gene matches: 5. This CDR3 comprises 16 residues. The CDR3, as DNA: TGTGCCAGCAGCTTGGGTCGACAGGGAACTAACTATGGCTACACCTTC. This translates into CASSLGRQGTNYGYTF.

The chain couples TRBV15 to TRBJ1-5; D is undetermined. Trimming took 0 bases from V and 7 from J, leaving 7 bases between them. Germline CDR1 LNHNV, CDR2 YYDKDF (reference sequence). The CDR3 loop spans 13 amino acids. CDR3: CATSRDSRQPQHF. CDR3 in DNA: TGTGCCACCAGCAGAGATTCTAGACAGCCCCAGCATTTT.

This clone was found a few times. This chain uses TRBV28 with TRBJ1-2, with 12 bases identical to TRBD1. Germline V gives CDR1 MDHEN, CDR2 SYDVKM. This CDR3 spans 15 amino acids. The ends lost 4 bases at V and 4 bases at J; junction bases unmatched: 4. The CDR3 loop is CASSWDRGHGYGYTF. In DNA form, the CDR3 reads TGTGCCAGCAGTTGGGACAGGGGGCATGGCTATGGCTACACCTTC.

V is TRBV3-1 (or the pseudogene TRBV3-2) and J is TRBJ2-5; 8 nucleotides agree with TRBD2. In germline, CDR1 is LGHDT, CDR2 YNNKEL (reference sequence). J lost 7 bases, V lost 4 bases, and 11 bases had no gene match. The CDR3 is 15 residues long. The CDR3, as DNA: TGTGCCAGCAGCCCCGCCCGGGGGGGGCTAGGGACCCAGTACTTC. The encoded protein is CASSPARGGLGTQYF.

The J gene is TRBJ1-1, the V gene TRBV13, with D possibly TRBD1 on 5 matching bases. Trimming pared 1 base from V and 11 bases from J, leaving 14 bases between. This CDR3 has 13 residues. Germline assignment: CDR1 PRHDT and CDR2 FYEKMQ (reference sequence). The CDR3 region is CASSLAIQGYAFF. The CDR3 DNA is TGTGCCAGCAGCTTAGCCATTCAGGGATACGCTTTCTTT.

The chain recombines TRBV3-1 (or the pseudogene TRBV3-2) with TRBJ2-7; TRBD2 agrees at 11 bases. CDR1 is LGHDT and CDR2 is YNNKEL in the germline V gene (reference sequence). This CDR3 has 21 residues. J gave up 0 bases and V 0 bases, and 16 bases lay outside the gene matches. For the CDR3, the DNA is TGTGCCAGCAGCCAAGAATGGAGCCTTGGTGCTAGCGGGGGGCACTCCTACGAGCAGTACTTC. It yields the protein CASSQEWSLGASGGHSYEQYF.

This chain connects TRBV27 to TRBJ1-5; the match to TRBD1 covers 10 bases. The CDR3 has 16 residues. Germline lookup yields CDR1 MNHEY and CDR2 SMNVEV (reference sequence). J was trimmed by 0 bases and V by 6 bases; bases with no gene match: 5. CDR3 sequence (DNA): TGTGCCAGCAGCTGGACAGGGGGAACTAGCAATCAGCCCCAGCATTTT. This codes for CASSWTGGTSNQPQHF.

The chain has TRBV7-8 and TRBJ1-2, with 7 bases matching TRBD1. Germline assignment: CDR1 SGHVS and CDR2 FQNEAQ. There are 15 residues in the CDR3. V dropped 2 bases and J dropped 0; count of bases not matched to a gene: 3. CDR3 protein: CASSLMTGTNYGYTF. CDR3 nucleotides: TGTGCCAGCAGCTTAATGACAGGGACTAACTATGGCTACACCTTC. Full variable domain (remainder filled in from reference TRBV7-8 and TRBJ1-2): GAGVSQSPRYKVAKRGQDVALRCDPISGHVSLFWYQQALGQGPEFLTYFQNEAQLDKSGLPSDRFFAERPEGSVSTLKIQRTQQEDSAVYLCASSLMTGTNYGYTFGSGTRLTVV.

This clone was counted between two and nine times. The chain carries TRBV9 and TRBJ2-5, with D possibly being TRBD1 (6 bases). In germline, CDR1 is SGDLS, CDR2 YYNGEE. This CDR3 spans 15 amino acids. Between the trimmed V and J ends, which lost 3 bases and 5 bases, there was a span of 17 bases. CDR3 protein: CASSESTSRGETQYF. The CDR3, as DNA: TGTGCCAGCAGCGAGTCGACTTCAAGGGGGGAGACCCAGTACTTC. Filled out from reference TRBV9 and TRBJ2-5, the complete variable domain reads DSGVTQTPKHLITATGQRVTLRCSPRSGDLSVYWYQQSLDQGLQFLIQYYNGEERAKGNILERFSAQQFPDLHSELNLSSLELGDSALYFCASSESTSRGETQYFGPGTRLLVL.

This clone was recorded a few times. The rearrangement joins TRBV1 to TRBJ2-3; TRBD2 was called by the table and not checked on the DNA. TRBV1 is a pseudogene locus. The CDR3 length is 14 residues. The CDR3 loop is CTSSQDADLDTQYF. The CDR3 nucleotides read TGCACCAGCAGCCAAGATGCCGACTTAGATACGCAGTATTTT.